This TCR beta chain was profiled in a study of T cell responses to AZD1222 COVID-19 vaccine. The CDR3 is 13 residues long. Trimming cost V 1 base and J 8 bases, with 11 bases left between them. CDR1 is SGHVS, CDR2 FNYEAQ, per germline. Assay: immunoSEQ multiplex PCR; the TCRdb copy retains only in-frame clones and omits some. The sample contains 150,000 to 200,000 clones, 88% of which appear only once. The specimen was peripheral blood, collected on day 0 of AZD1222 vaccination. V is TRBV7-6 and J is TRBJ1-1; weak D call: TRBD1 (6 bases). The sequence came from an adult in good health. Written as DNA, the CDR3 is TGTGCCAGCAGCTTAGTTCAGACAGGAGAAGCTTTCTTT. As protein: CASSLVQTGEAFF. Full variable domain (rest looked up from reference TRBV7-6 and TRBJ1-1): GAGVSQSPRYKVTKRGQDVALRCDPISGHVSLYWYRQALGQGPEFLTYFNYEAQQDKSGLPNDRFSAERPEGSISTLTIQRTEQRDSAMYRCASSLVQTGEAFFGQGTRLTVV.